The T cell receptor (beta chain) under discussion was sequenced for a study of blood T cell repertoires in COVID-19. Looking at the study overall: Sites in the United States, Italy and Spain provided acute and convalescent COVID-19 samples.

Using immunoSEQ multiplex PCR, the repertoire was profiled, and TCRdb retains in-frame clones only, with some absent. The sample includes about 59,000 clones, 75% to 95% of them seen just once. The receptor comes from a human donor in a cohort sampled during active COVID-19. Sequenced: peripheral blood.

Here the CDR3 DNA reads TGTGCCAGCAGCTCGACGGGACTAGCGGGAGCATACAATGAGCAGTTCTTC. It specifies CASSSTGLAGAYNEQFF. V gene TRBV7-9 combines with J gene TRBJ2-1; TRBD2 matches 14 bases. The CDR3 is 17 residues long. Germline CDR1 SEHNR, CDR2 FQNEAQ (reference sequence). V was clipped by 4 bases and J by 4 bases; unmatched bases: 6.